The entry that follows covers one T cell receptor (beta chain) sequence. Its antigen is unknown. Naive cells were sorted as CD45RO-, CCR7+, CD27+ and CD95-. cDNA libraries for TRB were generated by 5' RACE incorporating UMI labels. Reanalyzing the 5' RACE reads, TCRdb keeps one entry per CDR3 protein, without DNA. Its listing shows 100,000 to 150,000 distinct CDR3 sequences. This record comes from a study of CXCR3-negative and CXCR3-positive naive CD8 T cells. General study findings and limits: Memory cells showed distinct TRBV-TRBJ patterns, while the two naive subsets matched.

This receptor was identified in a human donor in good health. Some clones in this sample may be carry-over from other donors' samples. Sample: naive CXCR3- CD8+ T cells from blood. The sample's subset: CD45RO-CCR7+CD27+CD95- naive CD8+ T cells lacking CXCR3 (TNR3-).

This CDR3 reads CSVGTDRPFYEQYF. This chain uses TRBV29-1 with TRBJ2-7; the TRBD1 assignment by TCRdb is unverifiable without DNA. CDR1 SQVTM and CDR2 ANQGSEA come from the germline V gene. The CDR3 loop spans 14 amino acids.